This T cell receptor (beta chain) was identified in a study of T cells after yellow fever vaccination. This clonotype showed up just a few times. The CDR3 covers 14 residues. V lost 6 bases, J lost 5 bases, and 5 bases stayed unmatched. Germline V CDR1 and CDR2: DFQATT, SNEGSKA (reference sequence). Each CDR3 protein gets one entry after TCRdb re-called the 5' RACE reads with MiXCR. The sample consists of 300,000 to 400,000 distinct CDR3 sequences, 8% to 10% of them appearing once. The sequencing here drew on PBMCs, taken on the day of the first yellow fever vaccination. The rearrangement links TRBV20-1 to TRBJ2-5; TRBD2 agrees at 14 bases. This clonotype was sampled from a man in his late teens or twenties who received the YFV17D yellow fever vaccine. CDR3 bases: TGCAGTGCCCTGACTAGCGGGGGGGCGGAGACCCAGTACTTC. This gives the protein CSALTSGGAETQYF.